Included here is one T cell receptor beta chain sequence, with context. TCRdb's copy holds only in-frame clones and misses some; the assay was immunoSEQ multiplex PCR. The table has 100,000 to 150,000 clones, 86% seen once. Regarding time point: peripheral blood 6 weeks after treatment start. Trimming removed 1 base from V and 7 bases from J, with 8 bases in between. The V gene's germline CDR1 is MDHEN and CDR2 SYDVKM. The CDR3 extends over 14 amino acids. This record belongs to a study of PD-L1 blockade in urothelial cancer. Turning to the study itself: Males with urothelial cancer arising in the bladder constituted most of the roughly 30 patients. Of prior chemotherapy regimens, patients had received between 0 and 3.

Material: PBMCs, obtained around atezolizumab (anti-PD-L1) treatment. This rearrangement joins TRBV28 to TRBJ1-6; tentatively, D is TRBD1 (5 bases). The receptor comes from a man aged 45-65 years with urothelial cancer. This chain's CDR3 is CASSLSRANSPLHF. The CDR3 nucleotides read TGTGCCAGCAGTTTATCCAGGGCAAATTCACCCCTCCACTTT.